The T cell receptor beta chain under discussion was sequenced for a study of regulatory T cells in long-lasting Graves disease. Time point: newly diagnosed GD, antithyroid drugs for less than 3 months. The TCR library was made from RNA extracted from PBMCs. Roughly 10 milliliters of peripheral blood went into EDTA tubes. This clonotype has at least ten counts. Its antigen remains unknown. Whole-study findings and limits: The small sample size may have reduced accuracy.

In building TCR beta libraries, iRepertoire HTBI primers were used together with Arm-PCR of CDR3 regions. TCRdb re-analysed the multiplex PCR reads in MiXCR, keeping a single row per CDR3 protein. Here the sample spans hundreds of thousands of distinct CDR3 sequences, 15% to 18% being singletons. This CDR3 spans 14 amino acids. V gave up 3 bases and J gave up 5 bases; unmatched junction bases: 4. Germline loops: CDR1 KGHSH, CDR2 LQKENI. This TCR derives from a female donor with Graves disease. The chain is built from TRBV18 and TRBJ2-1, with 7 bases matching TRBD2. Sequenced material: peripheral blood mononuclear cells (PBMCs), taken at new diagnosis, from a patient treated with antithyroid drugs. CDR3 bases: TGTGCCAGCTCACCCCAGCGGGGAAACAATGAGCAGTTCTTC. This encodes CASSPQRGNNEQFF. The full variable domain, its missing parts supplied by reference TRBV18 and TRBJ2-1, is NAGVMQNPRHLVRRRGQEARLRCSPMKGHSHVYWYRQLPEEGLKFMVYLQKENIIDESGMPKERFSAEFPKEGPSILRIQQVVRGDSAAYFCASSPQRGNNEQFFGPGTRLTVL.